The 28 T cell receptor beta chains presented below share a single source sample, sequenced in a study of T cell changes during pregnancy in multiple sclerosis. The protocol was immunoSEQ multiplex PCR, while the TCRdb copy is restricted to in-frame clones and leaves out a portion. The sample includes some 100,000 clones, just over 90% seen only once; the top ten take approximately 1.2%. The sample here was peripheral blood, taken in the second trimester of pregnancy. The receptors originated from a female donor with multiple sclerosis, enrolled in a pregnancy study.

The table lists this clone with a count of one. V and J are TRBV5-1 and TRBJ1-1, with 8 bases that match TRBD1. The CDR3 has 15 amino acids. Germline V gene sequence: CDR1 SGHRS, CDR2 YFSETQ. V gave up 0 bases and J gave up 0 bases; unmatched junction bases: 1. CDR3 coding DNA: TGCGCCAGCAGCTTGGACAGGGGGATGAACACTGAAGCTTTCTTT. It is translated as CASSLDRGMNTEAFF.

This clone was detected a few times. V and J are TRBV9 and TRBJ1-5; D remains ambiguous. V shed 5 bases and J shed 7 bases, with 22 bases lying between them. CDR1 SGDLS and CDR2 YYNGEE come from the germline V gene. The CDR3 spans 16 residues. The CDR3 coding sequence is TGTGCCAGCAGGGAAATTTGGACGGGAAGCGGCCAGCCCCAGCATTTT. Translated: CASREIWTGSGQPQHF.

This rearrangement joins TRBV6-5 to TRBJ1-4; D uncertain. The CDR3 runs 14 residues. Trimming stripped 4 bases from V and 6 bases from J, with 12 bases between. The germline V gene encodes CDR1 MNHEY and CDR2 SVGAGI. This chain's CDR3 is CASSSTVLDEKLFF. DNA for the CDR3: TGTGCCAGCAGTTCAACAGTCCTGGATGAAAAACTGTTTTTT.

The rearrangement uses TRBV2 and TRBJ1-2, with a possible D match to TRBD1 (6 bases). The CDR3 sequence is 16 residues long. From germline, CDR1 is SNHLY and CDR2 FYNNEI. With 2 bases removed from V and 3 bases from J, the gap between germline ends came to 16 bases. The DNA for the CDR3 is TGTGCCAGCAGTGAAACTAGGACAGCCCTTCACTATGGCTACACCTTC. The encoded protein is CASSETRTALHYGYTF.

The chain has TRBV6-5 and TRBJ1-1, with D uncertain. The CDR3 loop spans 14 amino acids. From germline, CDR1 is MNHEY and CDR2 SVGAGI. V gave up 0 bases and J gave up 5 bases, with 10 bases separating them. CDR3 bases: TGTGCCAGCAGTTACTCTCCCCTTGAGACTGAAGCTTTCTTT. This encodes CASSYSPLETEAFF.

The CDR3 DNA reads TGCAGCGTTAAGGGTAACAGAGGAGGGGGCACAGATACGCAGTATTTT. Its protein is CSVKGNRGGGTDTQYF. The V call is TRBV29-1, the J call TRBJ2-3; TRBD2 is a possible D gene (6 bases). The CDR3 length is 16 residues. Trimming left V 5 bases short and J 1 base short, with 19 bases between. The germline V gene has CDR1 SQVTM and CDR2 ANQGSEA.

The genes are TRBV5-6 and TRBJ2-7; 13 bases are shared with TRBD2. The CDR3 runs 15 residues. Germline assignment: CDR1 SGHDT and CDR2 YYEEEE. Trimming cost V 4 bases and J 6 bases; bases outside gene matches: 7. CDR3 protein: CASSAGLAGLSEQYF. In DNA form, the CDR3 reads TGTGCCAGCAGCGCGGGACTAGCGGGGCTAAGCGAGCAGTACTTC.

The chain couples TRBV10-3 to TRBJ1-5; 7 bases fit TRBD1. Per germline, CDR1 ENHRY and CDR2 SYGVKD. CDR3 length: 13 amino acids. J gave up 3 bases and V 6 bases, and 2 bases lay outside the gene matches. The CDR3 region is CAIRQGLNQPQHF. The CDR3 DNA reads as TGTGCCATCAGACAGGGGCTCAATCAGCCCCAGCATTTT.

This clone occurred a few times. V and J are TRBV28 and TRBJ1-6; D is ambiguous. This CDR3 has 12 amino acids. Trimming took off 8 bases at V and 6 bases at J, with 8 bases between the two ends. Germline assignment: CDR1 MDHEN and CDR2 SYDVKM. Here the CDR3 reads CASQVSNSPLHF. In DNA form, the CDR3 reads TGTGCCAGCCAAGTCAGTAATTCACCCCTCCACTTT.

The CDR3 loop reads CAWSHHTGVSGNTIYF. CDR3 nucleotide sequence: TGTGCCTGGAGCCATCATACGGGGGTCTCTGGAAACACCATATATTTT. The J gene is TRBJ1-3, the V gene TRBV30; a weak D match, TRBD1 (5 bases). This CDR3 is 16 amino acids long. Looked up from germline, CDR1 is GTSNPN and CDR2 is SVGIG (reference sequence). Trimming cost V 3 bases and J 0 bases, with 15 bases left between them.

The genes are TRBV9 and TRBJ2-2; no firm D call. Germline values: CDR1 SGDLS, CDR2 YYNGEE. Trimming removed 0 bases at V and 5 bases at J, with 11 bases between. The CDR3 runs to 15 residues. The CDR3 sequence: CASSVENSLTGELFF. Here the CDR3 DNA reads TGTGCCAGCAGCGTAGAGAACAGCTTAACCGGGGAGCTGTTTTTT.

Here the CDR3 reads CASSPPGLAGFNTGELFF. CDR3 nucleotide sequence: TGTGCCAGCAGTCCCCCGGGGCTAGCGGGGTTCAACACCGGGGAGCTGTTTTTT. The chain joins TRBV7-9 to TRBJ2-2; TRBD2 aligns across 9 bases. Trimming cost V 6 bases and J 2 bases; bases outside gene matches: 13. Germline V gives CDR1 SEHNR, CDR2 FQNEAQ (reference sequence). The CDR3 totals 18 residues.

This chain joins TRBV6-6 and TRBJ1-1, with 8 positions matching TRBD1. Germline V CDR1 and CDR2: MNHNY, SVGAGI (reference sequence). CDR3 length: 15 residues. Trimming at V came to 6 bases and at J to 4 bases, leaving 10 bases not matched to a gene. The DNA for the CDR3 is TGTGCCAGCAGCCCGACAGGGGCTCGGGGCACTGAAGCTTTCTTT. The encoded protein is CASSPTGARGTEAFF.

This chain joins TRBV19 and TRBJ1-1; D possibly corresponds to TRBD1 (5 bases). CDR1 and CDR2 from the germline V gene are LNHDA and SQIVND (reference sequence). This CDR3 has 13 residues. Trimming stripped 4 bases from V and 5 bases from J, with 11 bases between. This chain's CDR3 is CASSRQGWTEAFF. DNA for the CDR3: TGTGCCAGTAGTAGGCAGGGATGGACTGAAGCTTTCTTT.

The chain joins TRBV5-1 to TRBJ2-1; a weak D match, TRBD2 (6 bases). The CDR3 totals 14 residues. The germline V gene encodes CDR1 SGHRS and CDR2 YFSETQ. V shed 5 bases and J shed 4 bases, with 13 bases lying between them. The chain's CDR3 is CASSNLALYNEQFF. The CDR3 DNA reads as TGCGCCAGCAGTAATCTAGCGCTGTACAATGAGCAGTTCTTC.

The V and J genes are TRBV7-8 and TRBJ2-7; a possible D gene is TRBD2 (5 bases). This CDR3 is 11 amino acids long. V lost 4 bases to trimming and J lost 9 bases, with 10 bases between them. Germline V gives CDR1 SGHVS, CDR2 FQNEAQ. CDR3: CASSWTGGQYF. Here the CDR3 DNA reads TGTGCCAGCAGCTGGACTGGTGGGCAGTACTTC.

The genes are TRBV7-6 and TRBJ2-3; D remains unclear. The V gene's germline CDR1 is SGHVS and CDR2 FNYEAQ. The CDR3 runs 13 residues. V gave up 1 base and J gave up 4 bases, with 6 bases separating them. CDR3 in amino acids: CASSLVRADTQYF. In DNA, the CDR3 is TGTGCCAGCAGCTTAGTCCGGGCAGATACGCAGTATTTT. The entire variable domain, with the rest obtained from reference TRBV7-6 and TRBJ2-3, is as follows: GAGVSQSPRYKVTKRGQDVALRCDPISGHVSLYWYRQALGQGPEFLTYFNYEAQQDKSGLPNDRFSAERPEGSISTLTIQRTEQRDSAMYRCASSLVRADTQYFGPGTRLTVL.

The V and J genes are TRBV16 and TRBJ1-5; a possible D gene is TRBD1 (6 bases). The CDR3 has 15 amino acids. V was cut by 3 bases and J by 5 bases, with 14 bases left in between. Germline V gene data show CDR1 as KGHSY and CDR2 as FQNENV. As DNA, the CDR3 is TGTGCCAGCAGCCACATGACAGGACCCTATCAGCCCCAGCATTTT. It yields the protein CASSHMTGPYQPQHF.

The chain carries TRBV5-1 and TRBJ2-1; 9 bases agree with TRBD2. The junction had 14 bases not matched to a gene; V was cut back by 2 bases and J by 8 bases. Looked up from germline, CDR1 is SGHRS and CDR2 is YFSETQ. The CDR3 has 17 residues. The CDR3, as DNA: TGCGCCAGCAGCTTCAGCGGGAGGTCCCGGGTTATGTATGAGCAGTTCTTC. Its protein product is CASSFSGRSRVMYEQFF. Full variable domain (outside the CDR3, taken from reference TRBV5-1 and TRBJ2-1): KAGVTQTPRYLIKTRGQQVTLSCSPISGHRSVSWYQQTPGQGLQFLFEYFSETQRNKGNFPGRFSGRQFSNSRSEMNVSTLELGDSALYLCASSFSGRSRVMYEQFFGPGTRLTVL.

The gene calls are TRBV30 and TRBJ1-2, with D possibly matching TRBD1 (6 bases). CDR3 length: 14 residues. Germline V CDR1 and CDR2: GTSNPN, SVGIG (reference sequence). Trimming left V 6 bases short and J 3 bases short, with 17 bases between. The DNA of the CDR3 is TGTGCCTGTTTCCGACGGGGGGCACACTATGGCTACACCTTC. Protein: CACFRRGAHYGYTF.

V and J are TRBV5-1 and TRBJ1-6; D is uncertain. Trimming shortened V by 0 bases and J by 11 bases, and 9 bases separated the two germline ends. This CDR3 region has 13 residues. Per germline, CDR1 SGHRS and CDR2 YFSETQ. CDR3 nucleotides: TGCGCCAGCAGCTTGGCAGTTTCGCCACCCCTCCACTTT. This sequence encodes CASSLAVSPPLHF.

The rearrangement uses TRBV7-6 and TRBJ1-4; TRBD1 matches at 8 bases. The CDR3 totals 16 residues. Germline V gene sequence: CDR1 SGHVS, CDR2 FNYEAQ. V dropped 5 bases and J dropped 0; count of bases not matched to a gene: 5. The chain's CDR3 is CASSRGQATTNEKLFF. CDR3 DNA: TGTGCCAGCAGCAGGGGACAGGCCACAACTAATGAAAAACTGTTTTTT. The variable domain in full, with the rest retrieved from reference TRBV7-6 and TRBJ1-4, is GAGVSQSPRYKVTKRGQDVALRCDPISGHVSLYWYRQALGQGPEFLTYFNYEAQQDKSGLPNDRFSAERPEGSISTLTIQRTEQRDSAMYRCASSRGQATTNEKLFFGSGTQLSVL.

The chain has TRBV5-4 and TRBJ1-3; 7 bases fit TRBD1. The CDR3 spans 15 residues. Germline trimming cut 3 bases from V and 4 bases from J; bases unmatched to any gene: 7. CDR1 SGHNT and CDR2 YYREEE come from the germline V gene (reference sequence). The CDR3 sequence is CASSSPTGDGNTIYF. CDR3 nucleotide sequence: TGTGCCAGCAGCTCGCCCACAGGGGACGGAAACACCATATATTTT.

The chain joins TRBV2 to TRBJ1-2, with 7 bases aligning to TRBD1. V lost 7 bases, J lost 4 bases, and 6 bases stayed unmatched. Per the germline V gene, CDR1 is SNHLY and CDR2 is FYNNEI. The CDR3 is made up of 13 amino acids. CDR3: CASKGQTFYGYTF. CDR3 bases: TGTGCCAGCAAGGGACAGACATTCTATGGCTACACCTTC.

CDR3 in DNA: TGCGCCAGCAGCCAAGATGTTTTTCAAGGGGTGGACGTTAGCAATCAGCCCCAGCATTTT. Its protein product is CASSQDVFQGVDVSNQPQHF. The V gene is TRBV4-1, the J gene TRBJ1-5, with D possibly being TRBD1 (5 bases). The CDR3 has 20 residues. V dropped 0 bases and J dropped 0 bases, with 21 bases sitting between them. In germline, CDR1 is MGHRA, CDR2 YSYEKL.

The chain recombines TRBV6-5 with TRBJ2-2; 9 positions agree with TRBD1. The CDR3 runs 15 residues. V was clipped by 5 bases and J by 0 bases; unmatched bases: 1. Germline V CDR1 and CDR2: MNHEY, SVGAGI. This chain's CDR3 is CASSNRGPNTGELFF. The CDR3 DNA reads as TGTGCCAGCAGTAACAGGGGGCCGAACACCGGGGAGCTGTTTTTT.

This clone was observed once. CDR3 DNA sequence: TGCGCCAGCAGCCCCCTGGCCCAAACCGGGGAGCTGTTTTTT. This gives the protein CASSPLAQTGELFF. The genes are TRBV5-1 and TRBJ2-2; D is unresolved. With 4 bases removed from V and 5 bases from J, the gap between germline ends came to 12 bases. Germline lookup yields CDR1 SGHRS and CDR2 YFSETQ. The CDR3 is 14 residues long.

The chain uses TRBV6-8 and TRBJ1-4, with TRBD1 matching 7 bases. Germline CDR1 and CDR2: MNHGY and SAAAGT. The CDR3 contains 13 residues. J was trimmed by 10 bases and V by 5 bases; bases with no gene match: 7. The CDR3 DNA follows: TGTGCCAGCAGTGCGACAGGGAACGGAAAACTGTTTTTT. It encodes CASSATGNGKLFF.